The 27 T cell receptor beta chains presented below share a single source sample, sequenced in a study of cytomegalovirus exposure and HLA in healthy donors. PCR amplification relied on 60 Vbeta primers (plus 13 Jbeta primers). Sequenced by immunoSEQ multiplex PCR; TCRdb stores in-frame clones only, minus some. The sample records 68,000 or so clones, roughly four fifths being singletons. Sequences were obtained from PBMCs. The receptor source for this set is a human donor in good health.

This clone has just a few counts. The chain links TRBV15 to TRBJ2-5; 7 bases agree with TRBD1. The J call may be incorrect, as the DNA end agrees better with TRBJ2-7. The CDR3 runs to 14 residues. The germline V gene has CDR1 LNHNV and CDR2 YYDKDF (reference sequence). CDR3 loop: CATSTPTGEHEQYF. CDR3 nucleotide sequence: TGTGCCACCAGCACTCCTACAGGGGAACACGAGCAGTACTTC.

The genes are TRBV7-2 and TRBJ1-1; D is ambiguous. The ends were cut back, 1 base at V and 4 bases at J, with 13 bases in the middle. This CDR3 region has 15 residues. From germline, CDR1 is SGHTA and CDR2 FQGNSA. CDR3: CASSLVSGSATEAFF. CDR3 nucleotides: TGTGCCAGCAGCTTAGTGTCCGGGTCGGCCACTGAAGCTTTCTTT.

V gene TRBV25-1 combines with J gene TRBJ2-2, with 9 nucleotides matching TRBD1. This CDR3 comprises 18 residues. Per the germline V gene, CDR1 is MGHDK and CDR2 is SYGVNS. The junction had 14 bases not matched to a gene; V was cut back by 6 bases and J by 3 bases. CDR3 amino acids: CASSPPLGQGLHTGELFF. DNA of the CDR3: TGTGCCAGCAGCCCTCCCCTGGGACAGGGCCTCCACACCGGGGAGCTGTTTTTT.

The chain couples TRBV6-1 to TRBJ2-1; 9 nucleotides agree with TRBD2. The CDR3 has 17 residues. Germline V gene lookup returns CDR1 MNHNS and CDR2 SASEGT. V was clipped by 0 bases and J by 12 bases; unmatched bases: 15. CDR3 DNA sequence: TGTGCCAGCAGTGAAGCCGGGCTAGCGGGGCGCCTCGGTGGGCAGTTCTTC. This codes for CASSEAGLAGRLGGQFF.

The V gene is TRBV5-1, the J gene TRBJ1-2; 7 nucleotides align to TRBD1. The length of the CDR3 is 14 residues. Germline trimming cut 1 base from V and 6 bases from J; bases unmatched to any gene: 6. CDR1 is SGHRS, CDR2 YFSETQ, per germline. The CDR3 spells CASSLFRQGNGYTF. CDR3 nucleotide sequence: TGCGCCAGCAGCTTGTTTCGACAGGGAAATGGCTACACCTTC.

This chain joins TRBV7-2 and TRBJ2-3; 8 positions agree with TRBD1. The V gene end was trimmed by 6 bases and the J gene end by 2 bases; junction bases not matched to a gene: 13. The CDR3 is made up of 17 amino acids. Germline loops: CDR1 SGHTA, CDR2 FQGNSA. The CDR3 protein is CASSFPLGGQDTDTQYF. Written as DNA, the CDR3 is TGTGCCAGCAGTTTCCCATTGGGGGGACAGGACACAGATACGCAGTATTTT. Looking up the rest from reference TRBV7-2 and TRBJ2-3 gives the full variable domain: GAGVSQSPSNKVTEKGKDVELRCDPISGHTALYWYRQSLGQGLEFLIYFQGNSAPDKSGLPSDRFSAERTGGSVSTLTIQRTQQEDSAVYLCASSFPLGGQDTDTQYFGPGTRLTVL.

As for this clone: The identical CDR3 is also encoded by other nucleotide sequences in the sample. The chain couples TRBV7-3 to TRBJ1-4; D is undetermined. V was cut by 5 bases and J by 8 bases, with 12 bases left in between. This CDR3 spans 13 amino acids. CDR1 is SGHTA and CDR2 is FQGTGA in the germline V gene. As DNA, the CDR3 is TGTGCCAGCAGCGCCGGGGTGGGCGAAAAACTGTTTTTT. It codes for CASSAGVGEKLFF. Combining the CDR3 with reference TRBV7-3 and TRBJ1-4 gives the whole variable domain GAGVSQTPSNKVTEKGKYVELRCDPISGHTALYWYRQSLGQGPEFLIYFQGTGAADDSGLPNDRFFAVRPEGSVSTLKIQRTERGDSAVYLCASSAGVGEKLFFGSGTQLSVL.

The rearrangement joins TRBV14 to TRBJ2-1; 9 positions agree with TRBD1. Germline CDR1 SGHDN, CDR2 FVKESK. This CDR3 is 17 amino acids long. Trimming cost V 3 bases and J 4 bases; bases outside gene matches: 10. The CDR3 here is CASSQLTQTGGYNEQFF. CDR3 bases: TGTGCCAGCAGCCAGCTGACGCAGACAGGGGGTTACAATGAGCAGTTCTTC.

With regard to this clone: One end of the junction fails to match germline, which may point to a read error. The chain uses TRBV2 and TRBJ2-5; D is ambiguous. CDR1 is SNHLY, CDR2 FYNNEI, per germline. The length of the CDR3 is 14 residues. CDR3 sequence: CASTETSVWETQYF. The CDR3 region has the DNA TGTGCCAGCACTGAAACAAGCGTTTGGGAGACCCAGTACTTC.

This clone was observed a few times. This chain uses TRBV4-2 with TRBJ1-3, with D possibly being TRBD1 (5 bases). The CDR3 runs to 17 residues. Germline CDR1 and CDR2: LGHNA and YNFKEQ. V dropped 2 bases and J dropped 0 bases, with 14 bases sitting between them. The CDR3 region has the DNA TGTGCCAGCAGCCAAATCCTTGGGGGGAACTCTGGAAACACCATATATTTT. Amino acid sequence: CASSQILGGNSGNTIYF.

This chain links TRBV19 with TRBJ2-2; perhaps TRBD1 as D (6 bases). Trimming removed 6 bases at V and 4 bases at J, with 9 bases between. This CDR3 spans 13 amino acids. Germline loops: CDR1 LNHDA, CDR2 SQIVND (reference sequence). The CDR3 DNA sequence: TGTGCCAGTAGAACCAGGGGCACCGGGGAGCTGTTTTTT. It encodes CASRTRGTGELFF.

This chain links TRBV5-1 with TRBJ2-2; weak D call: TRBD1 (6 bases). V lost 0 bases to trimming and J lost 4 bases, with 10 bases between them. CDR3 length: 15 amino acids. Germline CDR1 SGHRS, CDR2 YFSETQ. CDR3 loop: CASSLDGQITGELFF. The CDR3 nucleotides are TGCGCCAGCAGCTTGGATGGACAGATCACCGGGGAGCTGTTTTTT.

V and J are TRBV4-3 and TRBJ1-2, with 11 bases lining up with TRBD1. This CDR3 region has 15 residues. Per the germline V gene, CDR1 is LGHNA and CDR2 is YSLEER. After removal of 1 base from V and 5 bases from J, the junction contained 3 bases not matched to a gene. DNA of the CDR3: TGCGCCAGCAGCCAAGTGGGACAGGGGGGGTATGGCTACACCTTC. Translating it yields CASSQVGQGGYGYTF.

This clone was counted once. The chain employs TRBV18 and TRBJ2-6, with TRBD2 as a possible D gene (6 bases). The CDR3 is 19 amino acids. The V and J ends lost 2 bases and 0 bases respectively, with 17 bases between them. Germline CDR1 reads KGHSH; CDR2 reads LQKENI. Written as DNA, the CDR3 is TGTGCCAGCTCACCATCCCGGGTAGGCGGGGACTCTGGGGCCAACGTCCTGACTTTC. This gives the protein CASSPSRVGGDSGANVLTF.

The chain combines TRBV28 with TRBJ1-2; D unresolved. V lost 5 bases and J lost 4, with 17 bases in between. CDR1 MDHEN and CDR2 SYDVKM come from the germline V gene. This CDR3 is built from 15 residues. CDR3 sequence reads: CASSIGSGILYGYTF. In nucleotides, the CDR3 is TGTGCCAGCAGTATCGGGTCGGGGATTCTCTATGGCTACACCTTC.

The V and J genes are TRBV29-1 and TRBJ1-2, with a tentative D call TRBD1 (6 bases). Germline CDR1 reads SQVTM; CDR2 reads ANQGSEA. Trimming removed 6 bases at V and 4 bases at J, with 12 bases between. The CDR3 is made up of 12 amino acids. This chain's CDR3 is CSVEQGGYGYTF. The CDR3 DNA reads as TGCAGCGTCGAACAGGGTGGCTATGGCTACACCTTC.

The genes are TRBV6-5 and TRBJ1-1; tentative D call: TRBD1 (6 bases). Per the germline V gene, CDR1 is MNHEY and CDR2 is SVGAGI. V was shortened by 5 bases and J by 4 bases, with 17 bases between the two germline ends. The CDR3 is made up of 15 amino acids. The CDR3 region is CASSPGGGVGTEAFF. The CDR3 nucleotides are TGTGCCAGCAGTCCCGGAGGGGGGGTCGGCACTGAAGCTTTCTTT.

The chain combines TRBV5-1 with TRBJ2-4; possible D gene TRBD2, 6 bases. Looked up from germline, CDR1 is SGHRS and CDR2 is YFSETQ. The CDR3 covers 12 residues. The germline V and J ends were trimmed by 4 bases and 8 bases, with 10 bases remaining between them. Here the CDR3 DNA reads TGCGCCAGCAGCCCGGGCGGGGACATTCAGTACTTC. It yields the protein CASSPGGDIQYF.

The CDR3 region has the DNA TGTGCCAGCAGCGTAGAGGGGGCTGGTACGCAGTATTTT. It is translated as CASSVEGAGTQYF. The chain has TRBV9 and TRBJ2-3; 7 nucleotides line up with TRBD1. Trimming cost V 0 bases and J 8 bases; bases outside gene matches: 3. This CDR3 has 13 amino acids. CDR1 and CDR2 from the germline V gene are SGDLS and YYNGEE.

V usage is TRBV28 and J usage is TRBJ2-7; D is unclear. The V end was cut by 3 bases, the J end by 0 bases, with 9 bases between. This CDR3 is built from 14 residues. Germline V lookup: CDR1 MDHEN, CDR2 SYDVKM. The CDR3 sequence is CASSLMGTSYEQYF. DNA for the CDR3: TGTGCCAGCAGTTTGATGGGCACCTCCTACGAGCAGTACTTC. The variable domain in full, completed from reference TRBV28 and TRBJ2-7, reads DVKVTQSSRYLVKRTGEKVFLECVQDMDHENMFWYRQDPGLGLRLIYFSYDVKMKEKGDIPEGYSVSREKKERFSLILESASTNQTSMYLCASSLMGTSYEQYFGPGTRLTVT.

The chain links TRBV29-1 to TRBJ2-1; perhaps TRBD2 as D (6 bases). The germline V gene has CDR1 SQVTM and CDR2 ANQGSEA. V gave up 3 bases and J gave up 8 bases, with 14 bases separating them. The length of the CDR3 is 13 residues. CDR3 bases: TGCAGCGTTGACCTAGCGTGGGGCGATGAGCAGTTCTTC. Translated, it gives CSVDLAWGDEQFF.

This clone was picked up one time. V is TRBV5-1 and J is TRBJ2-7; a possible D gene is TRBD2 (5 bases). The CDR3 is made up of 16 amino acids. V was shortened by 4 bases and J by 3 bases, with 20 bases between the two germline ends. Per germline, CDR1 SGHRS and CDR2 YFSETQ. The CDR3 DNA reads TGCGCCAGCAGCCCGGCCGGGGTGGGCTCAGACTACGAGCAGTACTTC. Encoded protein: CASSPAGVGSDYEQYF.

This chain connects TRBV7-6 to TRBJ1-2, with unresolved D. Germline CDR1 reads SGHVS; CDR2 reads FNYEAQ. V lost 5 bases to trimming and J lost 5 bases, with 24 bases between them. CDR3 length: 17 residues. Here the CDR3 reads CASSPQLGRSQHYGYTF. Written as DNA, the CDR3 is TGTGCCAGCAGCCCTCAGCTTGGGCGCAGCCAGCATTATGGCTACACCTTC.

This rearrangement joins TRBV10-1 to TRBJ2-3, with 10 nucleotides matching TRBD1. The CDR3 contains 16 residues. Unmatched junction bases numbered 11, after V lost 8 bases and J lost 3 bases. Germline CDR1 and CDR2: WNHNN and SYGVQD (reference sequence). CDR3 nucleotides: TGCGCCAGCGATTACGGACAGGGGGTCTTGACAGATACGCAGTATTTT. This translates into CASDYGQGVLTDTQYF.

The CDR3 nucleotides read TGTGCCAGCAGTGGGTACAGGGACCGGGAAGGTGGCTACACCTTC. Protein sequence: CASSGYRDREGGYTF. This chain connects TRBV2 to TRBJ1-2; D is possibly TRBD1 (6 bases). The CDR3 totals 15 residues. Germline CDR1 is SNHLY and CDR2 is FYNNEI. Trimming stripped 4 bases from V and 7 bases from J, with 19 bases between.

This chain connects TRBV4-1 to TRBJ1-6; no clear D. Per germline, CDR1 MGHRA and CDR2 YSYEKL. V was cut by 0 bases and J by 0 bases, with 6 bases left in between. This CDR3 spans 16 amino acids. CDR3 residues: CASSQEGSSYNSPLHF. The CDR3 region has the DNA TGCGCCAGCAGCCAAGAGGGGAGCTCCTATAATTCACCCCTCCACTTT.

The V call is TRBV9, the J call TRBJ2-3; no firm D call. Germline assignment: CDR1 SGDLS and CDR2 YYNGEE. V was cut by 3 bases and J by 2 bases, with 13 bases left in between. This CDR3 is built from 15 residues. The CDR3 region has the DNA TGTGCCAGCAGCGCGGAGATTCACCACACAGATACGCAGTATTTT. Amino acids: CASSAEIHHTDTQYF.